The T cell receptor beta chain under discussion was sequenced for a study of cytotoxic CD8 clonotypes in ibrutinib-treated CLL. Deletions cut 2 bases from V and 0 bases from J, with 13 bases between. This CDR3 is 16 amino acids long. Germline V gene lookup returns CDR1 MNHEY and CDR2 SVGAGI. This clone occurred many times. Profiled with immunoSEQ multiplex PCR; TCRdb holds only in-frame clones, not every one. The data hold 200,000 to 250,000 clones, with around 75% observed a single time. The rearrangement uses TRBV6-5 and TRBJ1-2, with D hard to call. The sequence derives from a human donor with chronic lymphocytic leukemia. The material sequenced was PBMCs, taken after 12 months of ibrutinib treatment. CDR3: CASSYLAHIPNYGYTF. The CDR3 nucleotides read TGTGCCAGCAGTTACCTTGCCCATATCCCTAACTATGGCTACACCTTC.